This T cell receptor (beta chain) originates from a study of breast tumors, draining lymph nodes, adjacent tissues. Findings and limits, study-wide: The lymph node origin of tumor T cells was framed as consistent with a hypothesis, not demonstrated. Compared with lymph nodes, tumors were less diverse; compared with nontumor tissue, more. Luminal-like breast cancer showed significantly higher tumor–nontumor repertoire similarity than basal-like. The data were judged consistent with most tumor T cells coming from lymph node and expanding in tumor.

TCRdb re-called the multiplex PCR reads with MiXCR, one entry per CDR3 protein. The sample has approximately 140,000 distinct CDR3 sequences, 32% seen once. Axillary draining lymph nodes of breast cancer patients supplied the node samples. The table lists this clonotype with many counts. The antigen is unknown. This TCR came from a female donor with breast cancer. Some clones in this sample may be carry-over from other donors' samples. Source material: axillary lymph node tissue.

The CDR3 loop is CASSLGQSLLSYEQYF. CDR3 DNA sequence: TGTGCCAGCAGCTTAGGACAAAGCCTCCTTTCCTACGAGCAGTACTTC. The genes are TRBV11-2 and TRBJ2-7, with D unclear. The CDR3 runs to 16 residues. Germline lookup yields CDR1 SGHAT and CDR2 FQNNGV. The germline V and J ends were trimmed by 1 base and 1 base, with 14 bases remaining between them.